The 18 T cell receptor beta chains below all came from one sample that was sequenced in a study of T cells after yellow fever vaccination. TCRdb re-derived calls from the 5' RACE reads in MiXCR, one entry per CDR3 protein. The sample includes tens of thousands of distinct CDR3 sequences, approximately 4.8% of them seen just once. Source: PBMCs, either bulk or a sorted T-cell subset (CD4+, CD8+, memory, or dextramer-sorted; not recorded which), taken on the day of the yellow fever booster vaccination. Source of these receptors: a man between 18 and 35 years old who received the YFV17D yellow fever vaccine.

This clonotype occurred many times. V usage is TRBV12-3 or TRBV12-4 and J usage is TRBJ2-5; D gene unclear. The CDR3 totals 14 residues. Trimming took off 0 bases at V and 2 bases at J, with 7 bases between the two ends. CDR3 region: CASSLAAAQETQYF. The CDR3 nucleotides read TGTGCCAGCAGTTTAGCGGCAGCTCAAGAGACCCAGTACTTC.

This clonotype was seen only a few times. The gene calls are TRBV6-4 and TRBJ2-3; D is perhaps TRBD2 (6 bases). The CDR3 runs to 15 residues. Deletions cut 3 bases from V and 3 bases from J, with 13 bases between. Looked up from germline, CDR1 is MRHNA and CDR2 is SNTAGT. CDR3 loop: CASSEGLKGTDTQYF. In DNA form, the CDR3 reads TGTGCCAGCAGTGAAGGACTAAAGGGGACAGATACGCAGTATTTT.

This clonotype was recorded many times. The chain uses TRBV27 and TRBJ2-5; 8 bases line up with TRBD1. The CDR3 loop spans 16 amino acids. Germline lookup yields CDR1 MNHEY and CDR2 SMNVEV (reference sequence). J gave up 5 bases and V 2 bases, and 10 bases lay outside the gene matches. The CDR3 DNA is TGTGCCAGCAGTTTAGGTCTCAGGGGGCTCCAGGAGACCCAGTACTTC. Protein sequence: CASSLGLRGLQETQYF.

This clonotype has a count of ten or more. J is TRBJ1-2 and V is TRBV20-1; D gene uncertain. The CDR3 extends over 16 amino acids. The V gene's germline CDR1 is DFQATT and CDR2 SNEGSKA (reference sequence). This chain's CDR3 is CRIPPHRMEGNYGYTF. DNA for the CDR3: TGCAGGATCCCGCCCCATCGGATGGAGGGAAACTATGGCTACACCTTC.

This clonotype was recorded at least ten times. The chain recombines TRBV5-1 with TRBJ1-2; 8 bases align to TRBD1. This CDR3 spans 14 amino acids. CDR1 SGHRS and CDR2 YFSETQ come from the germline V gene. V was clipped by 2 bases and J by 3 bases; unmatched bases: 3. The CDR3 DNA reads as TGCGCCAGCAGCTTACTACAGGGGGACTATGGCTACACCTTC. Amino acid sequence: CASSLLQGDYGYTF.

This clonotype has ten or more counts. The chain is built from TRBV6-2 or TRBV6-3 and TRBJ1-2; D call uncertain. The CDR3 spans 12 residues. V lost 8 bases, J lost 4 bases, and 11 bases lay in between. The germline gives CDR1 MNHEY, CDR2 SVGEGT. The CDR3 DNA reads as TGTGCCAGCTCGGAGACCTCCTATGGCTACACCTTC. The encoded protein is CASSETSYGYTF.

This clonotype showed up just a few times. The CDR3 nucleotides read TGCGCCAGCAGCATTGGGAAACTAGAGGGGACCCAGTACTTC. It codes for CASSIGKLEGTQYF. This chain connects TRBV5-1 to TRBJ2-5, with D perhaps TRBD2 (5 bases). CDR3 length: 14 residues. Germline V gene sequence: CDR1 SGHRS, CDR2 YFSETQ. Between the trimmed V and J ends, which lost 4 bases and 7 bases, there was a span of 17 bases.

This clonotype was counted many times. The J gene is TRBJ1-5, the V gene TRBV11-2; 8 nucleotides line up with TRBD1. Trimming removed 5 bases from V and 3 bases from J; junction bases left unmatched: 6. From germline, CDR1 is SGHAT and CDR2 FQNNGV. The CDR3 sequence is 15 residues long. The CDR3 sequence: CASSLGQGNNQPQHF. The DNA for the CDR3 is TGTGCCAGCAGCCTCGGACAGGGTAACAATCAGCCCCAGCATTTT.

The rearrangement links TRBV4-1 to TRBJ1-1, with 10 bases lining up with TRBD1. Germline V CDR1 and CDR2: MGHRA, YSYEKL. Trimming at V came to 2 bases and at J to 0 bases, leaving 9 bases not matched to a gene. The length of the CDR3 is 18 residues. CDR3 in DNA: TGCGCCAGCAGCCAAAAGGGACAGGGGCAATCGTTGAACACTGAAGCTTTCTTT. It codes for CASSQKGQGQSLNTEAFF.

In its sample, this clonotype was seen many times. This chain joins TRBV6-1 and TRBJ2-5, with D uncertain. The ends were cut back, 6 bases at V and 2 bases at J, with 13 bases in the middle. The length of the CDR3 is 14 residues. Germline lookup yields CDR1 MNHNS and CDR2 SASEGT. In DNA, the CDR3 is TGTGCCAGCAGCCGAAGGGCGGTACAAGAGACCCAGTACTTC. It encodes CASSRRAVQETQYF.

In its sample, this clonotype was seen many times. CDR3 DNA: TGTGCCAGCAGTCCCAGGTATCGGGACACTGGCTACACCTTC. This codes for CASSPRYRDTGYTF. This chain uses TRBV12-3 or TRBV12-4 with TRBJ1-2; a weak D match, TRBD1 (6 bases). V was shortened by 5 bases and J by 7 bases, with 17 bases between the two germline ends. This CDR3 has 14 amino acids.

This clonotype came up many times. The V gene is TRBV27, the J gene TRBJ2-1; TRBD2 matches at 9 bases. CDR1 MNHEY and CDR2 SMNVEV come from the germline V gene (reference sequence). CDR3 length equals 14 residues. Losses at the gene ends were 4 bases for V and 8 bases for J; bases not matched to a gene: 6. In DNA form, the CDR3 reads TGTGCCAGCAGTTCGGGACTAGCTTATGATGAGCAGTTCTTC. Translated, it gives CASSSGLAYDEQFF.

This clonotype was found many times. The chain joins TRBV27 to TRBJ1-1; TRBD1 agrees at 9 bases. The CDR3 runs 15 residues. Germline V gives CDR1 MNHEY, CDR2 SMNVEV (reference sequence). J lost 3 bases, V lost 3 bases, and 5 bases had no gene match. This CDR3 reads CASSFEGQGHTEAFF. CDR3 DNA: TGTGCCAGCAGTTTTGAGGGACAGGGTCACACTGAAGCTTTCTTT.

This clonotype occurred many times. This sequence joins TRBV12-3 or TRBV12-4 and TRBJ2-5; tentatively, D is TRBD2 (6 bases). The CDR3 runs 15 residues. Between the trimmed V and J ends, which lost 4 bases and 1 base, there was a span of 13 bases. CDR3 residues: CASSSYVGGQETQYF. The CDR3 coding sequence is TGTGCCAGCAGTTCCTATGTGGGGGGCCAAGAGACCCAGTACTTC.

The table lists this clonotype with many counts. The chain recombines TRBV5-1 with TRBJ2-7; the D gene could be TRBD1 or TRBD2 (5 bases each). The CDR3 has 13 residues. V was shortened by 0 bases and J by 5 bases, with 9 bases between the two germline ends. CDR1 and CDR2 (germline): SGHRS, YFSETQ. CDR3 DNA sequence: TGCGCCAGCAGCTTGGGAGGGGCCAACGAGCAGTACGTC. This encodes CASSLGGANEQYV.

This clonotype came up many times. The chain uses TRBV7-9 and TRBJ2-5; 7 positions match TRBD2. CDR1 and CDR2 from the germline V gene are SEHNR and FQNEAQ (reference sequence). This CDR3 comprises 14 residues. Trimming cost V 4 bases and J 4 bases; bases outside gene matches: 6. The CDR3 coding sequence is TGTGCCAGCAGCTACCTCGGCGGGGGAGAGACCCAGTACTTC. Its translation: CASSYLGGGETQYF.

Turning to this clonotype: Being one base from a much bigger clone, this may be a read error. This chain uses TRBV5-6 with TRBJ1-4; D unclear. Per germline, CDR1 SGHDT and CDR2 YYEEEE. The CDR3 length is 12 residues. The CDR3 loop reads CASSLAYAGKVF. CDR3 in DNA: TGTGCCAGCAGCTTGGCCTACGCGGGCAAGGTTTTT.

This clonotype came up a few times. The rearrangement joins TRBV5-4 to TRBJ2-1, with 7 bases identical to TRBD2. Trimming took 0 bases from V and 6 from J; bases not matched to a gene: 6. This CDR3 has 15 amino acids. The germline gives CDR1 SGHNT, CDR2 YYREEE (reference sequence). CDR3 DNA sequence: TGTGCCAGCAGCTTGGCCTCTAGCGGATTCAATGAGCAGTTCTTC. Translated, it gives CASSLASSGFNEQFF.